The 21 T cell receptor beta chains below all came from one sample that was sequenced in a study of cytomegalovirus exposure and HLA in healthy donors. The study ran its PCR with 60 Vbeta and 13 Jbeta primers. Libraries were prepared by immunoSEQ multiplex PCR; TCRdb keeps only in-frame clonotypes and omits some of them. The sample includes under 200,000 clones, about three quarters of them seen just once. The sample comprised PBMCs. The receptors originated from a woman in her thirties or forties in good health and CMV-seropositive.

A single count supports this clone. The CDR3: CASSFGTNQPQHF. CDR3 nucleotides: TGTGCCAGCAGCTTCGGGACAAATCAGCCCCAGCATTTT. The chain links TRBV7-2 to TRBJ1-5; D might be TRBD1 (6 bases). The V and J ends lost 3 bases and 4 bases respectively, with 7 bases between them. CDR1 SGHTA and CDR2 FQGNSA come from the germline V gene. The CDR3 extends over 13 amino acids.

The DNA of the CDR3 is TGTGCCAGCAGTTTAGCCCCAGCGGGAGGGTACAATGAGCAGTTCTTC. It specifies CASSLAPAGGYNEQFF. The V call is TRBV27, the J call TRBJ2-1; TRBD2 aligns across 10 bases. The length of the CDR3 is 16 residues. V was pared by 2 bases and J by 4 bases, with 5 bases of the junction left unmatched. The germline CDR1 and CDR2 sequences are MNHEY and SMNVEV (reference sequence).

CDR3 sequence reads: CASSLEDSGYEQYF. The CDR3 bases are TGTGCCAGCAGCTTAGAAGACTCCGGGTACGAGCAGTACTTC. The chain links TRBV7-6 to TRBJ2-7; no clear D. Trimming took off 1 base at V and 4 bases at J, with 11 bases between the two ends. CDR1 is SGHVS and CDR2 is FNYEAQ in the germline V gene. The CDR3 contains 14 residues.

This chain joins TRBV19 and TRBJ2-6, with TRBD2 as a possible D gene (7 bases). The CDR3 has 15 residues. V dropped 6 bases and J dropped 2 bases, with 11 bases sitting between them. CDR1 LNHDA and CDR2 SQIVND come from the germline V gene (reference sequence). The CDR3 region has the DNA TGTGCCAGTAGCCTGGGGGGGCCTGGGGCCAACGTCCTGACTTTC. Its protein product is CASSLGGPGANVLTF.

This chain links TRBV5-1 with TRBJ1-2; possible D gene TRBD1, 5 bases. CDR1 and CDR2 from the germline V gene are SGHRS and YFSETQ. The CDR3 spans 14 residues. The V end lost 2 bases, the J end lost 4 bases, and 12 bases lay between the germline ends. The CDR3: CASSLDSSGYGYTF. CDR3 sequence (DNA): TGCGCCAGCAGCTTAGACAGTAGCGGCTATGGCTACACCTTC. Full variable domain (remainder filled in from reference TRBV5-1 and TRBJ1-2): KAGVTQTPRYLIKTRGQQVTLSCSPISGHRSVSWYQQTPGQGLQFLFEYFSETQRNKGNFPGRFSGRQFSNSRSEMNVSTLELGDSALYLCASSLDSSGYGYTFGSGTRLTVV.

The chain carries TRBV2 and TRBJ2-7; perhaps TRBD1 as D (5 bases). Germline CDR1 and CDR2: SNHLY and FYNNEI. CDR3 length: 13 residues. The V gene lost 10 bases and the J gene lost 3 bases, with 16 bases spanning the gap. Here the CDR3 reads CATADNSDYEQYF. DNA for the CDR3: TGTGCCACCGCGGACAACTCGGACTACGAGCAGTACTTC.

This clone was seen a few times. The chain is built from TRBV7-2 and TRBJ2-3; unclear D gene. This CDR3 spans 12 amino acids. In germline, CDR1 is SGHTA, CDR2 FQGNSA. Trimming cost V 5 bases and J 1 base, with 4 bases left between them. CDR3 sequence (DNA): TGTGCCAGCAGCCCTGGCACAGATACGCAGTATTTT. Its translation is CASSPGTDTQYF.

The chain carries TRBV9 and TRBJ2-2; D is undetermined. The CDR3 sequence is 13 residues long. Deletions cut 4 bases from V and 0 bases from J, with 4 bases between. Germline CDR1 and CDR2: SGDLS and YYNGEE. CDR3 amino acids: CASSISNTGELFF. The CDR3, as DNA: TGTGCCAGCAGCATATCGAACACCGGGGAGCTGTTTTTT.

The chain recombines TRBV6-5 with TRBJ1-4; TRBD1 agrees at 7 bases. Trimming at V came to 6 bases and at J to 6 bases, leaving 4 bases not matched to a gene. The CDR3 has 13 amino acids. Looked up from germline, CDR1 is MNHEY and CDR2 is SVGAGI. CDR3 sequence (DNA): TGTGCCAGCAGCATCGACAGGGATGAAAAACTGTTTTTT. Encoded protein: CASSIDRDEKLFF.

The chain recombines TRBV7-2 with TRBJ2-3, with D perhaps TRBD1 (6 bases). From germline, CDR1 is SGHTA and CDR2 FQGNSA. Trimming stripped 4 bases from V and 3 bases from J, with 11 bases between. The CDR3 has 14 amino acids. DNA of the CDR3: TGTGCCAGCAGCTCCGGGACAACAACAGATACGCAGTATTTT. Residues: CASSSGTTTDTQYF.

The chain joins TRBV7-8 to TRBJ1-2; a weak D match, TRBD1 (6 bases). Germline CDR1 reads SGHVS; CDR2 reads FQNEAQ. V lost 5 bases and J lost 1, with 14 bases in between. The CDR3 loop spans 15 amino acids. The CDR3 coding sequence is TGTGCCAGCAGCCCCGGGACAAGGAGTAACTATGGCTACACCTTC. Encoded protein: CASSPGTRSNYGYTF.

The chain has TRBV9 and TRBJ1-1, with TRBD1 as a possible D gene (5 bases). Per the germline V gene, CDR1 is SGDLS and CDR2 is YYNGEE. V lost 3 bases to trimming and J lost 2 bases, with 14 bases between them. This CDR3 spans 15 amino acids. CDR3 sequence (DNA): TGTGCCAGCAGCGGGAGCTACAGGAGCAACACTGAAGCTTTCTTT. Protein: CASSGSYRSNTEAFF. Together with reference TRBV9 and TRBJ1-1, the CDR3 gives the full variable domain: DSGVTQTPKHLITATGQRVTLRCSPRSGDLSVYWYQQSLDQGLQFLIQYYNGEERAKGNILERFSAQQFPDLHSELNLSSLELGDSALYFCASSGSYRSNTEAFFGQGTRLTVV.

This clone was detected a few times. The chain links TRBV5-6 to TRBJ1-1; 10 nucleotides match TRBD1. V lost 4 bases to trimming and J lost 7 bases; unmatched junction nucleotides: 7. CDR1 is SGHDT and CDR2 is YYEEEE in the germline V gene. This CDR3 has 14 amino acids. The CDR3 region is CASSPGTGVGEAFF. Written as DNA, the CDR3 is TGTGCCAGCAGCCCCGGGACAGGGGTAGGTGAAGCTTTCTTT.

This clone has a single count. The V call is TRBV7-9, the J call TRBJ2-2; 7 nucleotides match TRBD2. The germline V gene has CDR1 SEHNR and CDR2 FQNEAQ (reference sequence). This CDR3 contains 14 residues. V lost 2 bases, J lost 6 bases, and 3 bases stayed unmatched. The CDR3 nucleotides read TGTGCCAGCAGCTTACTTGGGGGGGCCGGGGAGCTGTTTTTT. Translating it yields CASSLLGGAGELFF.

This rearrangement joins TRBV28 to TRBJ2-7, with D perhaps TRBD2 (7 bases). This CDR3 comprises 14 residues. From germline, CDR1 is MDHEN and CDR2 SYDVKM. Trimming left V 7 bases short and J 4 bases short, with 17 bases between. CDR3 residues: CASTQSGGVYEQYF. In DNA form, the CDR3 reads TGTGCCAGCACCCAGTCGGGGGGCGTATACGAGCAGTACTTC.

The J gene is TRBJ1-1, the V gene TRBV25-1, with D maybe TRBD1 (5 bases). V dropped 1 base and J dropped 2 bases, with 14 bases sitting between them. Per germline, CDR1 MGHDK and CDR2 SYGVNS. This CDR3 spans 16 amino acids. The CDR3 DNA follows: TGTGCCAGCAGTGAATCTCAGGGTAAGGGAAACACTGAAGCTTTCTTT. Amino acids: CASSESQGKGNTEAFF.

This clone turned up a few times. The V gene is TRBV19, the J gene TRBJ1-6, with 8 bases that match TRBD1. The V and J ends lost 5 bases and 4 bases, in that order; junction bases with no gene match: 7. The CDR3 spans 16 residues. Germline lookup yields CDR1 LNHDA and CDR2 SQIVND (reference sequence). This CDR3 is CASSPLDRGYNSPLHF. The CDR3 DNA reads TGTGCCAGTAGTCCTCTTGACAGGGGTTATAATTCACCCCTCCACTTT.

This clone was picked up a small number of times. The same CDR3 is also encoded by other DNA sequences in this sample. The CDR3 here is CASSLGGNTEAFF. The CDR3 DNA reads TGCGCCAGCAGCTTGGGAGGGAACACTGAAGCTTTCTTT. The rearrangement links TRBV5-1 to TRBJ1-1; D is ambiguous. Trimming pared 0 bases from V and 1 base from J, leaving 4 bases between. This CDR3 has 13 amino acids. The germline CDR1 and CDR2 sequences are SGHRS and YFSETQ. Based on the CDR3 plus reference TRBV5-1 and TRBJ1-1, the full variable domain is KAGVTQTPRYLIKTRGQQVTLSCSPISGHRSVSWYQQTPGQGLQFLFEYFSETQRNKGNFPGRFSGRQFSNSRSEMNVSTLELGDSALYLCASSLGGNTEAFFGQGTRLTVV.

This clone was found a few times. The chain combines TRBV19 with TRBJ1-6; D perhaps matches TRBD1 (5 bases). The germline gives CDR1 LNHDA, CDR2 SQIVND (reference sequence). Deletions cut 4 bases from V and 8 bases from J, with 18 bases between. There are 16 residues in the CDR3. CDR3 bases: TGTGCCAGTAGTACCACTGGAGCAGGGTGGGATTCACCCCTCCACTTT. It is translated as CASSTTGAGWDSPLHF.

CDR3 amino acids: CATSRGRETNEKLFF. The DNA of the CDR3 is TGTGCCACCAGCAGAGGGAGGGAGACTAATGAAAAACTGTTTTTT. The chain recombines TRBV15 with TRBJ1-4; D not certain. CDR1 and CDR2 (germline): LNHNV, YYDKDF (reference sequence). V was cut by 1 base and J by 2 bases, with 8 bases left in between. CDR3 length: 15 amino acids.

V is TRBV6-5 and J is TRBJ1-1, with D maybe TRBD1 (6 bases). CDR1 is MNHEY, CDR2 SVGAGI, per germline. The CDR3 consists of 14 residues. V lost 5 bases and J 8 bases, leaving 18 bases between the germline ends. The DNA for the CDR3 is TGTGCCAGCAGTCAAACAGGGCCCAGGGACGAAGCTTTCTTT. Protein: CASSQTGPRDEAFF.